The rows below give T cell receptor beta chains drawn from one sample of a study of cytomegalovirus exposure and HLA in healthy donors. The data were produced by immunoSEQ multiplex PCR, yet TCRdb's version contains in-frame clones alone and is incomplete. The sample holds 150,000 to 200,000 clones, roughly 73% seen once. The material sequenced was PBMCs. These receptors were taken from a woman between 40 and 55 years old in good health and CMV-seropositive. Each CDR3 is given with its conserved first and last residue. D genes are given only for firm matches. Clone size is shown for a subset of rows, as once, few, many or a class of expanded clone.

>TRBD1|TRBV11-2|NA|TRBJ1-1
TGTGCCAGCAGCCGCAACAGGGGGGGAGACACTGAAGCTTTCTTT
CASSRNRGGDTEAFF
>NA|TRBV7-6|NA|TRBJ2-7
TGTGCCAGCAGCCGGGGGACTTACTCCTACGAGCAGTACTTC
CASSRGTYSYEQYF
>TRBD2|TRBV6-1|NA|TRBJ2-7
TGTGCCAGCAGTCCTCCGGGACTAGCGGCCTACGAGCAGTACTTC
CASSPPGLAAYEQYF
>NA|TRBV28|NA|TRBJ1-5
TGTGCCAGCAGCCCAGGAGGCGGCAATCAGCCCCAGCATTTT
CASSPGGGNQPQHF
>NA|TRBV5-1|NA|TRBJ1-1
TGCGCCAGCAGCCCGAATCCGGGCCCGGGGACTGAAGCTTTCTTT
CASSPNPGPGTEAFF
>NA|TRBV18|once|TRBJ2-1
TGTGCCAGCTCACCAGAACTAGGGAGAGACTTCGATGAGCAGTTCTTC
CASSPELGRDFDEQFF
>NA|TRBV5-8|NA|TRBJ1-1
TGTGCCAGCAGCGTAAGAGTAAACACTGAAGCTTTCTTT
CASSVRVNTEAFF
>TRBD2|TRBV7-2|NA|TRBJ2-7
TGTGCCAGCAGCTTGGACCAGACTAGCGGGAGTCTGTACTTC
CASSLDQTSGSLYF
>NA|TRBV15|NA|TRBJ2-2
TGTGCCACCAGCAGAGATCAGCTAGCGTACACCGGGGAGCTGTTTTTT
CATSRDQLAYTGELFF
>TRBD1|TRBV29-1|NA|TRBJ2-5
TGCAGCGTAGAACAGGGGGGCCAAGAGACCCAGTACTTC
CSVEQGGQETQYF
>TRBD2|TRBV10-3|NA|TRBJ2-1
TGTGCCATCAGTCGATTAGCGGGAGTGGGCAATGAGCAGTTCTTC
CAISRLAGVGNEQFF
>NA|TRBV2|NA|TRBJ2-2
TGTGCCAACAGTGGTTCCGGTTTGAACACCGGGGAGCTGTTTTTT
CANSGSGLNTGELFF
>NA|TRBV2|NA|TRBJ2-4
TGTGCCAGCAGTGATGGTAGAGCCAAAAACATTCAGTACTTC
CASSDGRAKNIQYF
>NA|TRBV7-2|NA|TRBJ2-1
TGTGCCAGCAGCTTAGCGCTTCGGACTCCGGTTAATGAGCAGTTCTTC
CASSLALRTPVNEQFF
>NA|TRBV11-1|NA|TRBJ2-5
TGTGCCAGCAGCTTAGAAGGCCTAGCACTAGAGACCCAGTACTTC
CASSLEGLALETQYF
>NA|TRBV28|NA|TRBJ1-5
TGTGCCAGCAGTTTAAGACAGGCTAGCAATCAGCCCCAGCATTTT
CASSLRQASNQPQHF
>TRBD2|TRBV4-1|NA|TRBJ2-3
TGCGCCAGCAGTTCGCGGGAGGGCACAGATACGCAGTATTTT
CASSSREGTDTQYF
>NA|TRBV10-1|NA|TRBJ2-7
TGCGCCAGCAGTGACCGGACTTCGAGCTCCTACGAGCAGTACTTC
CASSDRTSSSYEQYF
>NA|TRBV14|NA|TRBJ1-2
TGTGCCAGCAGCCAAGACCGGAACTATGGCTACACCTTC
CASSQDRNYGYTF
>NA|TRBV7-9|NA|TRBJ1-1
TGTGCCAGCAGCCCCCGGGACATTGTAACTGAAGCTTTCTTT
CASSPRDIVTEAFF
>TRBD1|TRBV30|few|TRBJ1-4
TGTGCCTGGAGTGAAACAGGGGGCGAGGGTGAAAAACTGTTTTTT
CAWSETGGEGEKLFF
>NA|TRBV11-2|NA|TRBJ2-1
TGTGCCAGCAGCCCGACCACAGGGAATGAGCAGTTCTTC
CASSPTTGNEQFF
>NA|TRBV5-1|NA|TRBJ2-7
TGCGCCAGCAGCCTGAGGGGGGCGGGAGACCCCTACGAGCAGTACTTC
CASSLRGAGDPYEQYF
>NA|TRBV5-4|NA|TRBJ2-3
TGTGCCACCGCTAGGGTGGGGGCCACCAGCACAGATACGCAGTATTTT
CATARVGATSTDTQYF
>NA|TRBV5-8|NA|TRBJ2-1
TGTGCCAGCAGCTCAAGACAGGTTTTTTACAATGAGCAGTTCTTC
CASSSRQVFYNEQFF
>TRBD1|TRBV11-3|NA|TRBJ2-2
TGTGCCAGCAGCTTTTCGAACTGGACAGGGGGGACCGGGGAGCTGTTTTTT
CASSFSNWTGGTGELFF
>TRBD1|TRBV6-1|NA|TRBJ1-4
TGTGCCAGCAGTGAAAGGCCAGGGGGCAGTGCTAATGAAAAACTGTTTTTT
CASSERPGGSANEKLFF
>NA|TRBV7-2|NA|TRBJ2-2
TGTGCCAGCAGCGTTAGCGCGAACACCGGGGAGCTGTTTTTT
CASSVSANTGELFF
>NA|TRBV7-2|NA|TRBJ2-5
TGTGCCAGCAGATGGGACATCCAAGAGACCCAGTACTTC
CASRWDIQETQYF
>NA|TRBV6-1|NA|TRBJ2-7
TGTGCCAGCAGTGAAGGGGCGGGGCGCCTCTACGAGCAGTACTTC
CASSEGAGRLYEQYF
>NA|TRBV9|NA|TRBJ1-3
TGTGCCAGCAGCGTAGGACAAGTTTTTTGGCACGGCTCTGGAAACACCATATATTTT
CASSVGQVFWHGSGNTIYF
>NA|TRBV18|NA|TRBJ2-5
TGTGCCAGCTCACCGGGGCTCCAAGAGACCCAGTACTTC
CASSPGLQETQYF
>NA|TRBV28|once|TRBJ1-2
TGTGCCAGCAGCCGGGTCGACTATGGCTACACCTTC
CASSRVDYGYTF
>TRBD2|TRBV10-3|NA|TRBJ2-7
TGTGCCATCGCGGGAGTAAGCTACGAGCAGTACTTC
CAIAGVSYEQYF
>NA|TRBV27|NA|TRBJ2-1
TGTGCCAGCAGTTTACGTGATGAGCAGTTCTTC
CASSLRDEQFF
>TRBD2|TRBV29-1|NA|TRBJ2-1
TGCAGCGTTGATTTGTGGCCTAGCGGGAGGAGGGAGCAGTTCTTC
CSVDLWPSGRREQFF
>TRBD2|TRBV19|NA|TRBJ2-1
TGTGCCAGTAGTTCCCTTCTAGGGCGGGGGAGTTACAATGAGCAGTTCTTC
CASSSLLGRGSYNEQFF
>NA|TRBV4-1|NA|TRBJ1-2
TGCGCCAGCAGCCCACAGACGGTGCCCAACTATGGCTACACCTTC
CASSPQTVPNYGYTF
>TRBD2|TRBV6-5|few|TRBJ2-7
TGTGCCAGCAGCCAACTAGCGGGGGGCTCCTACGAGCAGTACTTC
CASSQLAGGSYEQYF
>NA|TRBV5-1|NA|TRBJ1-1
TGCGCCAGCAGCCTCAGGACAGCCACCCCGAACACTGAAGCTTTCTTT
CASSLRTATPNTEAFF
>NA|TRBV7-2|NA|TRBJ2-6
TGTGCCAGCAGCTTAGCCAGGGCTGGGGCCAACGTCCTGACTTTC
CASSLARAGANVLTF
>TRBD2|TRBV10-2|NA|TRBJ2-5
TGCGCCAGCAGTGAGTCCGAACTAGCGGAAAGGAAGACCCAGTACTTC
CASSESELAERKTQYF
>NA|TRBV4-3|NA|TRBJ2-7
TGCGCCAGCAGCCAAGACATCGGCTACGAGCAGTACTTC
CASSQDIGYEQYF
>TRBD1|TRBV19|NA|TRBJ2-2
TGTGCCAGTAGTATAGGGGGACAGGGGAACGGGGAGCTGTTTTTT
CASSIGGQGNGELFF
>NA|TRBV29-1|NA|TRBJ1-1
TGCAGCGGCCGACAGGCTATGAACACTGAAGCTTTCTTT
CSGRQAMNTEAFF
>NA|TRBV27|NA|TRBJ1-4
TGTGCCAGCAGTTTAGATCCCCCCAGGTGGTCTAATGAAAAACTGTTTTTT
CASSLDPPRWSNEKLFF
>NA|TRBV21-1|NA|TRBJ1-4
TGTGCCAGCAGCAAAAATTGGGGCAGGGGGCTCGAAAAACTGTTTTTT
CASSKNWGRGLEKLFF
>NA|TRBV4-3|NA|TRBJ1-2
TGCGCCAGCAGCCAAGATCGAGGCGGGGAGGACTATGGCTACACCTTC
CASSQDRGGEDYGYTF
>NA|TRBV30|NA|TRBJ2-2
TGTGCCTGGGCAGGGGGACTGAACACCGGGGAGCTGTTTTTT
CAWAGGLNTGELFF
>TRBD1|TRBV28|once|TRBJ1-4
TGTGCCAGCAGTTTACGGGGACAGCGTAGCGAAAAACTGTTTTTT
CASSLRGQRSEKLFF
>NA|TRBV7-3|NA|TRBJ2-1
TGTGCCAGCAGCCCGGACTCCCGCAGAAACAATGAGCAGTTCTTC
CASSPDSRRNNEQFF
>NA|TRBV6-5|NA|TRBJ1-1
TGTGCCAGCACCGCTTGGGAGGGAAAGACTGAAGCTTTCTTT
CASTAWEGKTEAFF
>TRBD2|TRBV30|NA|TRBJ2-3
TGTGCCTCCACTAGCGGGAGAGGGTCTGATACGCAGTATTTT
CASTSGRGSDTQYF
>TRBD2|TRBV11-3|once|TRBJ2-3
TGTGCCAGCAGCTTATCTCAAGCGGGGGTGCCAGATACGCAGTATTTT
CASSLSQAGVPDTQYF
>TRBD2|TRBV6-6|once|TRBJ2-3
TGTGCCAGCAGTTACCAGGGTCGGGAGGGCACAGATACGCAGTATTTT
CASSYQGREGTDTQYF
>NA|TRBV6-5|NA|TRBJ2-1
TGTGCCAGCAGTTTCCTCAGTAACAATGAGCAGTTCTTC
CASSFLSNNEQFF
>NA|TRBV28|NA|TRBJ2-7
TGTGCCAGCAGTCCAGGTCCGCCTAAAGCCTCCTACGAGCAGTACTTC
CASSPGPPKASYEQYF
>TRBD1|TRBV5-1|NA|TRBJ2-5
TGCGCCAGCAGTCTCCAGGGGGCGGAGGAGACCCAGTACTTC
CASSLQGAEETQYF
>TRBD1|TRBV19|NA|TRBJ1-5
TGTGCCAGTAAGGGGACAGGGGACTCTAGCAATCAGCCCCAGCATTTT
CASKGTGDSSNQPQHF